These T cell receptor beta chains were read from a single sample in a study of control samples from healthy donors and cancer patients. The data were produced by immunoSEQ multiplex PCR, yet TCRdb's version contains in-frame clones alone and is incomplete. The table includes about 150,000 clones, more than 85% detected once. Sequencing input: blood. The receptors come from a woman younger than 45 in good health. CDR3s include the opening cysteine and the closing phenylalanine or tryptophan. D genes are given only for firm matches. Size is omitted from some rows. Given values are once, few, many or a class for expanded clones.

DNA: TGTGCCAGCAGCTCGGGACCTCAAGAGACCCAGTACTTC
CDR3: CASSSGPQETQYF
size: NA
J: TRBJ2-5
D: NA
V: TRBV7-6

DNA: TGTGCCAGCAGGCCCCGGTTCGGGGGGCCACCCTACGAGCAGTACTTC
CDR3: CASRPRFGGPPYEQYF
size: NA
J: TRBJ2-7
D: NA
V: TRBV2

DNA: TGCGCCAGCAGCCAAGCCCCAGCGGATCCCTACAATGAGCAGTTCTTC
CDR3: CASSQAPADPYNEQFF
size: NA
J: TRBJ2-1
D: NA
V: TRBV4-1

DNA: TGTGCCAGCAGCCAAGATCCCGGACAGACCTACGAGCAGTACTTC
CDR3: CASSQDPGQTYEQYF
size: NA
J: TRBJ2-7
D: NA
V: TRBV3-1/TRBV3-2

DNA: TGTGCCAGCAGCGCGTTTGGGACCTATAATTCACCCCTCCACTTT
CDR3: CASSAFGTYNSPLHF
size: NA
J: TRBJ1-6
D: NA
V: TRBV28

DNA: TGTGCCAGTAGTAGTTCCCGCCAGCCCCAGCATTTT
CDR3: CASSSSRQPQHF
size: once
J: TRBJ1-5
D: NA
V: TRBV19

DNA: TGTGCCAGCAGCTTTCGAGATACGCAGTATTTT
CDR3: CASSFRDTQYF
size: once
J: TRBJ2-3
D: NA
V: TRBV7-9

DNA: TGTGCCAGCAGCTTGGTACAGGGCTCCTACAATGAGCAGTTCTTC
CDR3: CASSLVQGSYNEQFF
size: NA
J: TRBJ2-1
D: NA
V: TRBV5-4

DNA: TGTGCCAGCAGCCCGCTTGGGGTACCGAATTCACCCCTCCACTTT
CDR3: CASSPLGVPNSPLHF
size: NA
J: TRBJ1-6
D: NA
V: TRBV9

DNA: TGTGCCAGCAGCCACGGGGGAGGCACTGAAGCTTTCTTT
CDR3: CASSHGGGTEAFF
size: NA
J: TRBJ1-1
D: NA
V: TRBV3-1/TRBV3-2

DNA: TGTGCCAGCAGCTTAGTTGCGCGGGACGAGCAGTACTTC
CDR3: CASSLVARDEQYF
size: once
J: TRBJ2-7
D: NA
V: TRBV7-2

DNA: TGTGCCAGCAAGTTTATAACAGGGAAGGGCGAGCAGTACTTC
CDR3: CASKFITGKGEQYF
size: NA
J: TRBJ2-7
D: NA
V: TRBV27

DNA: TGTGCCAGCAGCTTAGGCTACAACAATGAGCAGTTCTTC
CDR3: CASSLGYNNEQFF
size: once
J: TRBJ2-1
D: NA
V: TRBV7-3

DNA: TGTGCCAGTAGTCCTGAGGGGCCTGAAGCTTTCTTT
CDR3: CASSPEGPEAFF
size: NA
J: TRBJ1-1
D: NA
V: TRBV19

DNA: TGTGCCAGTAGTGCCGGGACAAGGATGAACACTGAAGCTTTCTTT
CDR3: CASSAGTRMNTEAFF
size: NA
J: TRBJ1-1
D: NA
V: TRBV19

DNA: TGCGCCAGCAGCCGAGAACGCTCAGATACGCAGTATTTT
CDR3: CASSRERSDTQYF
size: NA
J: TRBJ2-3
D: NA
V: TRBV4-3

DNA: TGTGCCAGCAGCTTTAGTCCCCCCCCGCGGGATACGCAGTATTTT
CDR3: CASSFSPPPRDTQYF
size: NA
J: TRBJ2-3
D: NA
V: TRBV11-2

DNA: TGCGCCAGCAGCTTGCAAGAGGGGGGGAACACAGATACGCAGTATTTT
CDR3: CASSLQEGGNTDTQYF
size: NA
J: TRBJ2-3
D: NA
V: TRBV5-1

DNA: TGTGCCAGCAGTCGAGGGGTCAATGGCTACACCTTC
CDR3: CASSRGVNGYTF
size: NA
J: TRBJ1-2
D: NA
V: TRBV6-2/TRBV6-3

DNA: TGCGCCAGCAGCGCTGCTGGGACAGGGGCCTACGAGCAGTACTTC
CDR3: CASSAAGTGAYEQYF
size: NA
J: TRBJ2-7
D: TRBD1
V: TRBV5-1

DNA: TGTGCCAGCAGCCCGGGACTTTCGAGCTCCTACAATGAGCAGTTCTTC
CDR3: CASSPGLSSSYNEQFF
size: NA
J: TRBJ2-1
D: NA
V: TRBV3-1/TRBV3-2

DNA: TGTGCCAGCAGTCTAAAGGCTTTCTTTTATAGCAATCAGCCCCAGCATTTT
CDR3: CASSLKAFFYSNQPQHF
size: NA
J: TRBJ1-5
D: NA
V: TRBV28

DNA: TGTGCCAGCAGCCCCTCCCGCCGGGATGAGCAGTTCTTC
CDR3: CASSPSRRDEQFF
size: NA
J: TRBJ2-1
D: NA
V: TRBV9

DNA: TGTGCCAGCAGTCTCCTTTCGGGACTAGCGGGAGGGGGAGCAGATACGCAGTATTTT
CDR3: CASSLLSGLAGGGADTQYF
size: NA
J: TRBJ2-3
D: TRBD2
V: TRBV28

DNA: TGTGCCAGTAGTTCCCTAGAAGGGTTACGGGAGCAGTTCTTC
CDR3: CASSSLEGLREQFF
size: NA
J: TRBJ2-1
D: NA
V: TRBV19

DNA: TGTGCCAGCAGCCAAGATCCTAGCGGGAATGAGCAGTTCTTC
CDR3: CASSQDPSGNEQFF
size: NA
J: TRBJ2-1
D: TRBD2
V: TRBV4-2

DNA: TGTGCCAGCAGCTTAGGGGCAGGGGCCGGGGAGCTGTTTTTT
CDR3: CASSLGAGAGELFF
size: NA
J: TRBJ2-2
D: NA
V: TRBV7-7

DNA: TGTGCCAGTAGCCGGACGGCAGACCACTATGGCTACACCTTC
CDR3: CASSRTADHYGYTF
size: NA
J: TRBJ1-2
D: NA
V: TRBV19

DNA: TGTGCCAGCAGCCAGGGATTGGACAGTGTTGGTGAGCAGTTCTTC
CDR3: CASSQGLDSVGEQFF
size: NA
J: TRBJ2-1
D: NA
V: TRBV3-1/TRBV3-2

DNA: TGTGCCAGCTCACCACCGAGTCCGGGGAACTACGAGCAGTACTTC
CDR3: CASSPPSPGNYEQYF
size: NA
J: TRBJ2-7
D: NA
V: TRBV18

DNA: TGTGCCAGCAGCTTAGATGGGATTAGCTCCTACGAGCAGTACTTC
CDR3: CASSLDGISSYEQYF
size: NA
J: TRBJ2-7
D: NA
V: TRBV11-2

DNA: TGCGCCAGCAGCCAAGATTTTACGCCCGGGACTACCTACAATGAGCAGTTCTTC
CDR3: CASSQDFTPGTTYNEQFF
size: NA
J: TRBJ2-1
D: TRBD2
V: TRBV4-3

DNA: TGTGCCAGCACCTTCATCAATGAGCAGTTCTTC
CDR3: CASTFINEQFF
size: NA
J: TRBJ2-1
D: NA
V: TRBV28

DNA: TGTGCCAGCAGTGAGACAGGGAAGGGTCGGTACACCTTC
CDR3: CASSETGKGRYTF
size: NA
J: TRBJ1-2
D: TRBD1
V: TRBV7-9

DNA: TGTGCCAGCAGCCTATCCTTGAGAGGAAGCTCTGGAAACACCATATATTTT
CDR3: CASSLSLRGSSGNTIYF
size: NA
J: TRBJ1-3
D: NA
V: TRBV7-8

DNA: TGCAGTGCTAGAGCGGGCTACGAGCAGTACTTC
CDR3: CSARAGYEQYF
size: NA
J: TRBJ2-7
D: NA
V: TRBV20-1

DNA: TGTGCCAGCAGTTACCCCGGACTAGCGGGACAGCGGCGCTCCTACAATGAGCAGTTCTTC
CDR3: CASSYPGLAGQRRSYNEQFF
size: NA
J: TRBJ2-1
D: TRBD2
V: TRBV28

DNA: TGTGCCAGCAGCTTAGAGGCCGCTAACACTGAAGCTTTCTTT
CDR3: CASSLEAANTEAFF
size: NA
J: TRBJ1-1
D: NA
V: TRBV11-2

DNA: TGTGCCAGCAGCCAGGACTTCCCCGGGGAGGGTCTAGGCACAGATACGCAGTATTTT
CDR3: CASSQDFPGEGLGTDTQYF
size: NA
J: TRBJ2-3
D: TRBD2
V: TRBV3-1/TRBV3-2

DNA: TGTGCCAGCAGCCAAGAGATCTACTCTTACGAGCAGTACTTC
CDR3: CASSQEIYSYEQYF
size: NA
J: TRBJ2-7
D: NA
V: TRBV4-2

DNA: TGTGCCAGCAGTTTAACGCAGGGTATCCATTTT
CDR3: CASSLTQGIHF
size: NA
J: TRBJ1-5
D: NA
V: TRBV28

DNA: TGTGCCAGCAGTCCAATAGGGTGGGGGTCTGAAGCTTTCTTT
CDR3: CASSPIGWGSEAFF
size: NA
J: TRBJ1-1
D: NA
V: TRBV11-2

DNA: TGTGCCAGCAGTTACCAAGGGACTAGCGGAGAGCAGTTCTTC
CDR3: CASSYQGTSGEQFF
size: NA
J: TRBJ2-1
D: TRBD2
V: TRBV27

DNA: TGTGCCAGCTCACCGAACAGACAGGGGGCCTACGAGCAGTACTTC
CDR3: CASSPNRQGAYEQYF
size: once
J: TRBJ2-7
D: TRBD1
V: TRBV18

DNA: TGCAGCGTTGAAGATCAGGCGTTAATGGAACCGAACTCTGGAAACACCATATATTTT
CDR3: CSVEDQALMEPNSGNTIYF
size: NA
J: TRBJ1-3
D: NA
V: TRBV29-1

DNA: TGTGCCAGCAGCCAAGCCACTAGCGGGAGGAATGAGCAGTTCTTC
CDR3: CASSQATSGRNEQFF
size: once
J: TRBJ2-1
D: TRBD2
V: TRBV3-1/TRBV3-2

DNA: TGCAGCGTCCTTTCTTCAACCACCGGGGAGCTGTTTTTT
CDR3: CSVLSSTTGELFF
size: NA
J: TRBJ2-2
D: NA
V: TRBV29-1

DNA: TGTGCCAGCAGTAGTGGACAGCCCTACGAGCAGTACTTC
CDR3: CASSSGQPYEQYF
size: NA
J: TRBJ2-7
D: NA
V: TRBV27

DNA: TGTGCCAGTAGCGTCATCCTACGCGACAGGGTGAACACTGAAGCTTTCTTT
CDR3: CASSVILRDRVNTEAFF
size: NA
J: TRBJ1-1
D: TRBD1
V: TRBV19

DNA: TGTGCCTGGAACGCCCGGGGGAGGTATGGCTACACCTTC
CDR3: CAWNARGRYGYTF
size: NA
J: TRBJ1-2
D: NA
V: TRBV30

DNA: TGCGCCAGCAGCTTCGACGGTCGCAATCAGCCCCAGCATTTT
CDR3: CASSFDGRNQPQHF
size: NA
J: TRBJ1-5
D: NA
V: TRBV5-1

DNA: TGTGCCAGCAGAAAGGGACCCAGGAACACTGAAGCTTTCTTT
CDR3: CASRKGPRNTEAFF
size: once
J: TRBJ1-1
D: NA
V: TRBV6-5

DNA: TGTGCCAGCAGTTTGACGACAGCCTCTACTGGGGCCAACGTCCTGACTTTC
CDR3: CASSLTTASTGANVLTF
size: NA
J: TRBJ2-6
D: NA
V: TRBV28

DNA: TGTGCCAGCAGCTTGCCGGGAGGAACAGATACGCAGTATTTT
CDR3: CASSLPGGTDTQYF
size: NA
J: TRBJ2-3
D: TRBD2
V: TRBV5-5

DNA: TGTGCCAGTAGTATAGGTGCGGTGGGCACCGGGGAGCTGTTTTTT
CDR3: CASSIGAVGTGELFF
size: NA
J: TRBJ2-2
D: NA
V: TRBV19

DNA: TGTGCCAGTAGTATTTACGGGGGCGCGACCAAAAACATTCAGTACTTC
CDR3: CASSIYGGATKNIQYF
size: NA
J: TRBJ2-4
D: NA
V: TRBV19

DNA: TGTGCCTGGAGTATATACAGGGGATTACAAGAGACCCAGTACTTC
CDR3: CAWSIYRGLQETQYF
size: NA
J: TRBJ2-5
D: TRBD1
V: TRBV30